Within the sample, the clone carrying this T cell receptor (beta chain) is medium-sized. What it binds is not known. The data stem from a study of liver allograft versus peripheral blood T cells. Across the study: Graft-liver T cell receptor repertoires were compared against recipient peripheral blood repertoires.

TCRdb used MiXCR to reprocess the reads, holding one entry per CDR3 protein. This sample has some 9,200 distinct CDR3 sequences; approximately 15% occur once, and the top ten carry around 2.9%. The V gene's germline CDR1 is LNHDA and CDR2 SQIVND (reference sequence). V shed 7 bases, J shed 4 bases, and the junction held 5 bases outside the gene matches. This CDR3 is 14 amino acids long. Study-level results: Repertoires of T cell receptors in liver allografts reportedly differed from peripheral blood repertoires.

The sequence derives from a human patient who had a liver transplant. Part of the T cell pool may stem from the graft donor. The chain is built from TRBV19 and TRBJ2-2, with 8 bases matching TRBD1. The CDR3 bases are TGTGCCAGTACCTATACAGGGGGCACCGGGGAGCTGTTTTTT. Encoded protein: CASTYTGGTGELFF.